These 32 T cell receptor beta chains were sequenced from one sample in a study of CXCR3-negative and CXCR3-positive naive CD8 T cells. For these receptors, no antigen is known. Study outcomes and limitations: More hydrophobic TRB CDR3s occurred in CXCR3-positive than in CXCR3-negative naive cells.

It was by 5' RACE with UMI labels that the TRB cDNA libraries were prepared. TCRdb derives one entry per CDR3 protein from the 5' RACE reads, leaving out DNA. The data include tens of thousands of distinct CDR3 sequences; the top ten clones carry about 0.62%. Sequencing was performed on naive CXCR3+ CD8+ T cells from blood. Subset reported: CD45RO-CCR7+CD27+CD95- naive CD8+ T cells expressing CXCR3 (TNR3+). The receptor set was obtained from a human donor in good health. Some clones in this sample may be carry-over from other donors' samples.

This chain joins TRBV12-3 or TRBV12-4 and TRBJ2-7; with no DNA, the TCRdb D assignment of TRBD1 cannot be verified. CDR3 length: 12 amino acids. The CDR3 protein is CASTFGGHEQYF.

CDR3 region: CASSLILGGTSGGYEQYF. J is TRBJ2-7 and V is TRBV7-9; no DNA is available, so the TRBD2 call from TCRdb remains unchecked. This CDR3 has 18 residues. CDR1 and CDR2 (germline): SEHNR, FQNEAQ (reference sequence).

The chain has TRBV20-1 and TRBJ2-7; TCRdb's D call of TRBD2 is untestable without DNA. The CDR3 sequence is 13 residues long. Per germline, CDR1 DFQATT and CDR2 SNEGSKA (reference sequence). CDR3 sequence reads: CSAAEGLVYEQYF.

This chain's CDR3 is CATPGERTDTQYF. The V and J genes are TRBV12-3 or TRBV12-4 and TRBJ2-3; TCRdb's assignment of TRBD1 cannot be checked, as there is no DNA. The CDR3 has 13 amino acids.

V usage is TRBV5-4 and J usage is TRBJ2-1; TCRdb's D call of TRBD2 is untestable without DNA. Germline V gene sequence: CDR1 SGHNT, CDR2 YYREEE (reference sequence). This CDR3 is built from 14 residues. The CDR3 here is CASKAGGLYNEQFF.

The rearrangement links TRBV2 to TRBJ2-5; no DNA is available, so the TRBD2 call from TCRdb remains unchecked. Germline V gives CDR1 SNHLY, CDR2 FYNNEI. This CDR3 has 14 amino acids. CDR3 sequence reads: CASTPRDLGETQYF.

The chain recombines TRBV5-5 with TRBJ2-7; TCRdb proposes TRBD2, but this gene call is untestable without DNA. The CDR3 loop spans 15 amino acids. Germline lookup yields CDR1 SGHKS and CDR2 YYEKEE (reference sequence). CDR3 loop: CASSLGLALTYEQYF.

The V gene is TRBV7-9, the J gene TRBJ1-2. Germline values: CDR1 SEHNR, CDR2 FQNEAQ (reference sequence). The CDR3 loop spans 14 amino acids. CDR3 in amino acids: CASSLEGFGYGYTF.

V and J are TRBV10-1 and TRBJ2-1; the D call from TCRdb, TRBD1, cannot be confirmed without DNA. Germline V gene lookup returns CDR1 WNHNN and CDR2 SYGVQD (reference sequence). This CDR3 spans 11 amino acids. CDR3 residues: CASSAQVKQFF.

This rearrangement joins TRBV5-6 to TRBJ1-4; with no DNA, the TCRdb D assignment of TRBD1 cannot be verified. Germline values: CDR1 SGHDT, CDR2 YYEEEE. The CDR3 extends over 14 amino acids. CDR3 sequence reads: CASSLGQSNEKLFF.

The V call is TRBV4-2, the J call TRBJ2-1; TCRdb's D call, TRBD2, is unchecked because there is no DNA. Per germline, CDR1 LGHNA and CDR2 YNFKEQ. The CDR3 is 17 amino acids. CDR3 amino acids: CASSQEIWRANYNEQFF.

V and J are TRBV3-1 and TRBJ2-1; with no DNA, the TCRdb D assignment of TRBD1 cannot be verified. Germline CDR1 and CDR2: LGHDT and YNNKEL (reference sequence). This CDR3 has 16 amino acids. CDR3: CASSQVTLPPDNEQFF.

V is TRBV12-3 or TRBV12-4 and J is TRBJ2-5; the TCRdb D gene call, TRBD1, has no DNA to confirm it. This CDR3 has 16 amino acids. The CDR3 protein is CASSLIEPGRKETQYF.

The chain is built from TRBV4-3 and TRBJ1-6; as DNA is missing, the TRBD1 call by TCRdb cannot be tested. Germline V gives CDR1 LGHNA, CDR2 YSLEER. The CDR3 has 13 residues. The CDR3 sequence is CASSQATAWELHF.

The rearrangement links TRBV7-2 to TRBJ2-7; the TCRdb call, TRBD2, lacks DNA for checking. The CDR3 covers 14 residues. The germline V gene has CDR1 SGHTA and CDR2 FQGNSA. CDR3 sequence: CASSVQLAGGEQYF.

V usage is TRBV28 and J usage is TRBJ2-7; TCRdb reports TRBD1, a call that lacks DNA to check it against. CDR3 length: 14 amino acids. Germline loops: CDR1 MDHEN, CDR2 SYDVKM. CDR3 residues: CASKSLGQSYEQYF.

The chain uses TRBV2 and TRBJ2-2; TCRdb's D gene call, TRBD2, goes unchecked for lack of DNA. The CDR3 has 15 residues. CDR1 and CDR2 (germline): SNHLY, FYNNEI. This chain's CDR3 is CASSRGGGRTGELFF.

This chain connects TRBV5-1 to TRBJ2-3. Germline lookup yields CDR1 SGHRS and CDR2 YFSETQ. This CDR3 spans 14 amino acids. CDR3 loop: CASRRSWGTDTQYF.

The chain couples TRBV7-9 to TRBJ2-1; TCRdb indicates TRBD1, and absent DNA this call remains unverified. CDR3 length: 15 amino acids. Germline CDR1 is SEHNR and CDR2 is FQNEAQ (reference sequence). The CDR3 reads CASSRTGTLYNEQFF.

The CDR3 loop reads CASSLAPDREIMDGYTF. The chain combines TRBV12-3 or TRBV12-4 with TRBJ1-2; the D gene TCRdb calls, TRBD1, cannot be checked with no DNA. CDR3 length: 17 amino acids.

V and J are TRBV12-3 or TRBV12-4 and TRBJ2-5. This CDR3 region has 13 residues. CDR3 amino acids: CASSFLHGETQYF.

The genes are TRBV7-2 and TRBJ2-2. CDR3 size: 12 residues. The V gene's germline CDR1 is SGHTA and CDR2 FQGNSA. This chain's CDR3 is CANYAGAGELFF.

This sequence joins TRBV6-5 and TRBJ2-3; TCRdb indicates TRBD2, and absent DNA this call remains unverified. Germline CDR1 and CDR2: MNHEY and SVGAGI. The CDR3 is 15 amino acids. The CDR3 spells CASSPRTSSTDTQYF.

V gene TRBV9 combines with J gene TRBJ2-7; TCRdb's assignment of TRBD2 cannot be checked, as there is no DNA. This CDR3 region has 14 residues. Germline V gene data show CDR1 as SGDLS and CDR2 as YYNGEE. The CDR3 protein is CASSPGEGDPEQYF.

This chain links TRBV2 with TRBJ2-7. Germline V gene sequence: CDR1 SNHLY, CDR2 FYNNEI. The CDR3 has 13 residues. This CDR3 reads CASSEVTAYEQYF.

V gene TRBV2 combines with J gene TRBJ2-7. This CDR3 comprises 12 residues. Germline V gene sequence: CDR1 SNHLY, CDR2 FYNNEI. CDR3 amino acids: CASRSAKIEQYF.

This chain joins TRBV7-9 and TRBJ1-2; TCRdb outputs TRBD1, but without DNA this stays unchecked. Germline V lookup: CDR1 SEHNR, CDR2 FQNEAQ (reference sequence). The CDR3 has 16 amino acids. The CDR3 here is CASSQDLRGSNYGYTF.

The rearrangement uses TRBV6-5 and TRBJ1-1. In germline, CDR1 is MNHEY, CDR2 SVGAGI. The CDR3 runs to 13 residues. This CDR3 is CASSADDLTRAFF.

The chain combines TRBV9 with TRBJ2-6. Germline V CDR1 and CDR2: SGDLS, YYNGEE. CDR3 size: 16 residues. The CDR3 spells CASSVGPSSGANVLTF.

The CDR3 spells CASSRLTSGETQYF. The V call is TRBV7-2, the J call TRBJ2-5; TCRdb lists TRBD2, though no DNA is available to test this call. The germline V gene encodes CDR1 SGHTA and CDR2 FQGNSA. The CDR3 sequence is 14 residues long.

The chain couples TRBV27 to TRBJ2-1. CDR3 length: 13 residues. Germline V gene data show CDR1 as MNHEY and CDR2 as SMNVEV (reference sequence). The CDR3 protein is CASSLATYNEQFF.

This rearrangement joins TRBV9 to TRBJ1-5; TCRdb designates TRBD1, a call that cannot be tested without DNA. The CDR3 consists of 12 residues. In germline, CDR1 is SGDLS, CDR2 YYNGEE. This chain's CDR3 is CASSRDNQPQHF.